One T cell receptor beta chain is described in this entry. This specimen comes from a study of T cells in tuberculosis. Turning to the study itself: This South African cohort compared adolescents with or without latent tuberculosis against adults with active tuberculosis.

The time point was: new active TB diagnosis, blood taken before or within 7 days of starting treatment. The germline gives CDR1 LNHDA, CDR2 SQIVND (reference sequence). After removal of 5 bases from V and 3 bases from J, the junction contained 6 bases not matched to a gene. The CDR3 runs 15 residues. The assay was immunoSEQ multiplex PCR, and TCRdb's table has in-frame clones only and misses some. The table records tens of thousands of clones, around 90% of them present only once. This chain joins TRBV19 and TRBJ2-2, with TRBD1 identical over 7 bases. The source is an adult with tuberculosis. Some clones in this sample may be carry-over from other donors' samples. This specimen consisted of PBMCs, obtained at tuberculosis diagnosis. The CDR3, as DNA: TGTGCCAGTAGTTTCCGGGACAGAGACACCGGGGAGCTGTTTTTT. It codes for CASSFRDRDTGELFF. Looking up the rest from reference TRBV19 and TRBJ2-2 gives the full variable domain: DGGITQSPKYLFRKEGQNVTLSCEQNLNHDAMYWYRQDPGQGLRLIYYSQIVNDFQKGDIAEGYSVSREKKESFPLTVTSAQKNPTAFYLCASSFRDRDTGELFFGEGSRLTVL.